These T cell receptor beta chains were read from a single sample in a study of cytomegalovirus exposure and HLA in healthy donors. The repertoire was sequenced with immunoSEQ multiplex PCR; TCRdb's copy has only in-frame clones and lacks some. Of 65,000 to 95,000 clones listed, 65% to 85% are singletons. What was sequenced was PBMCs. The receptors come from a man in his fifties or sixties in good health and CMV-seronegative. Each CDR3 is given with its conserved first and last residue. A D gene is named only where the DNA matches it firmly. Clone size, where shown, is once, few, many, or a class for clones that have expanded.

v_call	clone_size	j_call	d_call	cdr3_aa	cdr3_nt
TRBV9	once	TRBJ2-1	.	CASSERLWVEQFF	TGTGCCAGCAGCGAAAGACTTTGGGTTGAGCAGTTCTTC
TRBV28	.	TRBJ1-2	.	CASSFPPWRGYTF	TGTGCCAGCAGTTTCCCCCCGTGGCGGGGCTACACCTTC
TRBV7-7	.	TRBJ1-4	.	CASSLTDGGNEKLFF	TGTGCTAGCAGCCTTACTGACGGGGGGAATGAAAAACTGTTTTTT
TRBV7-8	.	TRBJ2-2	TRBD2	CASSLGGGIGNTGELFF	TGTGCCAGCAGCCTGGGGGGGGGAATAGGTAACACCGGGGAGCTGTTTTTT
TRBV19	.	TRBJ1-5	.	CASATSGQRGSNQPQHF	TGTGCCAGCGCCACCTCAGGACAGCGGGGCAGCAATCAGCCCCAGCATTTT
TRBV27	.	TRBJ2-1	.	CASSLGRGTYNEQFF	TGTGCCAGCAGTTTGGGGCGGGGCACCTACAATGAGCAGTTCTTC
TRBV7-9	.	TRBJ1-1	.	CASSTQQGEAFF	TGTGCCAGCAGCACCCAACAGGGTGAAGCTTTCTTT
TRBV5-1	.	TRBJ2-7	.	CASSSDSTYEQYF	TGCGCCAGCAGTTCAGACAGCACCTACGAGCAGTACTTC
TRBV6-5	.	TRBJ1-1	TRBD1	CASSYATPRTGGAFF	TGTGCCAGCAGTTACGCCACGCCCCGGACAGGGGGAGCTTTCTTT
TRBV2	few	TRBJ1-2	.	CASMRLASYGYTF	TGTGCCAGCATGAGGTTGGCTTCCTATGGCTACACCTTC
TRBV6-1	.	TRBJ1-6	.	CASNREYNSPLHF	TGTGCCAGCAACAGGGAATATAATTCACCCCTCCACTTT
TRBV7-2	once	TRBJ2-2	TRBD2	CASSLGEGTGELFF	TGTGCCAGCAGCTTAGGGGAGGGGACCGGGGAGCTGTTTTTT
TRBV18	.	TRBJ1-5	TRBD1	CASSPLGQDQPQHF	TGTGCCAGCTCACCACTCGGACAGGATCAGCCCCAGCATTTT
TRBV30	.	TRBJ1-5	.	CAWSRQDNQPQHF	TGTGCCTGGAGTCGACAGGACAATCAGCCCCAGCATTTT
TRBV4-2	.	TRBJ1-1	.	CASSAQRGATEAFF	TGTGCCAGCAGCGCACAGCGGGGTGCTACTGAAGCTTTCTTT
TRBV7-6	.	TRBJ1-5	.	CASSLDTSRNQPQHF	TGTGCCAGCAGCTTAGACACATCCCGCAATCAGCCCCAGCATTTT
TRBV11-2	.	TRBJ1-1	TRBD1	CASSLDRGYTEAFF	TGTGCCAGCAGCTTAGACAGGGGGTACACTGAAGCTTTCTTT
TRBV5-6	.	TRBJ2-5	.	CASSFPKQGSQETQYF	TGTGCCAGCAGCTTCCCTAAACAGGGAAGCCAAGAGACCCAGTACTTC
TRBV19	.	TRBJ2-2	TRBD2	CASRLAGGPVTGELFF	TGTGCCAGTCGACTAGCGGGGGGGCCGGTCACCGGGGAGCTGTTTTTT
TRBV5-5	.	TRBJ1-1	.	CASSSPEVTEAFF	TGTGCCAGCAGTTCCCCAGAGGTGACTGAAGCTTTCTTT
TRBV2	.	TRBJ2-3	.	CASSVLQGFADTQYF	TGTGCCAGCAGTGTGCTGCAGGGTTTCGCAGATACGCAGTATTTT
TRBV7-2	few	TRBJ1-5	.	CASSPGLRSNQPQHF	TGTGCCAGCAGCCCGGGACTTAGATCCAATCAGCCCCAGCATTTT